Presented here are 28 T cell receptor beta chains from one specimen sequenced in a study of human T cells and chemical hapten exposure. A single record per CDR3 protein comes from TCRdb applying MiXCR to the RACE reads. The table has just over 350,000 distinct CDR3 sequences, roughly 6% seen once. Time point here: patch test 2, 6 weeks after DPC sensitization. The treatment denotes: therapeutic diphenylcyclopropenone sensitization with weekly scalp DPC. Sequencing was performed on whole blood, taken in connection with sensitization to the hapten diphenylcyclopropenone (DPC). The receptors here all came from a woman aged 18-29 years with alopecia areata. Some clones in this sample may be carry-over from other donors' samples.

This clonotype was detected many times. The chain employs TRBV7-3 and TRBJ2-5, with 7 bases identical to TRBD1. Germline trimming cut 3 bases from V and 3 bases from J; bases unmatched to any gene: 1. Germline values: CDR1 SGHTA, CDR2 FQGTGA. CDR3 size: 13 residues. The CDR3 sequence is CASSFDREETQYF. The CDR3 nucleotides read TGTGCCAGCAGCTTTGACAGGGAAGAGACCCAGTACTTC.

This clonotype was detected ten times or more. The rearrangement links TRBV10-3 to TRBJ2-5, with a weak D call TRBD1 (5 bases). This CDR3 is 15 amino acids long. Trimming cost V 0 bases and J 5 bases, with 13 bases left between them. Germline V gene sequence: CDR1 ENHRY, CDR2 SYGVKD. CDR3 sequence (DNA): TGTGCCATCAGTGAGTCATATGGGGCCTACGAGACCCAGTACTTC. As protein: CAISESYGAYETQYF.

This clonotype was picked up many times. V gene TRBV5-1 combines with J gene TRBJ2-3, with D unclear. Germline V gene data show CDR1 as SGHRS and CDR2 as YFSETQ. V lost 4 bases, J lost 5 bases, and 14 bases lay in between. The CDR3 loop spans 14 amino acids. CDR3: CASSTRSQGDTQYF. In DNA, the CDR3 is TGCGCCAGCAGCACCCGGTCCCAAGGAGATACGCAGTATTTT.

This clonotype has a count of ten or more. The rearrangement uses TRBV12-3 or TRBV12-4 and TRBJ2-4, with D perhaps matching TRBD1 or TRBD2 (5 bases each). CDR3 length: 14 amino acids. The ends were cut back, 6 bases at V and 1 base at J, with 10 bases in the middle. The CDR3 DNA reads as TGTGCCAGCAGGGGGGAACTGGCCAAAAACATTCAGTACTTC. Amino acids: CASRGELAKNIQYF.

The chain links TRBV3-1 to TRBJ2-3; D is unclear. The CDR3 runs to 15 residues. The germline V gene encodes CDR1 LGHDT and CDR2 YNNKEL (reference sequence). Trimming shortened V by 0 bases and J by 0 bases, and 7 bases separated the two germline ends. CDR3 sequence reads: CASSQDQSSTDTQYF. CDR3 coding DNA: TGTGCCAGCAGCCAAGATCAGAGCAGCACAGATACGCAGTATTTT.

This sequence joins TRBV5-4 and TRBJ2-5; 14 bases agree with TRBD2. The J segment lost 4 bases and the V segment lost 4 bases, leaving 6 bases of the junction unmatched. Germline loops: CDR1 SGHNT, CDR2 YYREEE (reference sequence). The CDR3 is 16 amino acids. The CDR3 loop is CASSPSTSGGAETQYF. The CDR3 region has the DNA TGTGCCAGCAGCCCATCGACTAGCGGGGGGGCAGAGACCCAGTACTTC.

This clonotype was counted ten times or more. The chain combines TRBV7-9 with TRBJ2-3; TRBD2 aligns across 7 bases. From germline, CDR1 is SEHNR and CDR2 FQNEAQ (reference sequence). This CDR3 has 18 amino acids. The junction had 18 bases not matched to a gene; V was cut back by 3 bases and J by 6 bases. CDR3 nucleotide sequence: TGTGCCAGCAGCTTGCCCGGGGTAGCGGGCGGATCTGGGGATACGCAGTATTTT. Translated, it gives CASSLPGVAGGSGDTQYF.

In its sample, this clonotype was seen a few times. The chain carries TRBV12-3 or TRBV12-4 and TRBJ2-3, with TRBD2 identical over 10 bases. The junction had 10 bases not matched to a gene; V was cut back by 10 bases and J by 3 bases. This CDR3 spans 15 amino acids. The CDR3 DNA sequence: TGTGCCACTTCAAGGGCTAGCGGGGGAACAGATACGCAGTATTTT. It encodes CATSRASGGTDTQYF.

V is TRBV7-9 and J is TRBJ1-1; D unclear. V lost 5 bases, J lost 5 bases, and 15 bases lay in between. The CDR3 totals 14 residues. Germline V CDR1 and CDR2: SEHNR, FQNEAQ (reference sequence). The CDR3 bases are TGTGCCAGCAGCGCCAAGTGGGGAGAGACTGAAGCTTTCTTT. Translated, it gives CASSAKWGETEAFF.

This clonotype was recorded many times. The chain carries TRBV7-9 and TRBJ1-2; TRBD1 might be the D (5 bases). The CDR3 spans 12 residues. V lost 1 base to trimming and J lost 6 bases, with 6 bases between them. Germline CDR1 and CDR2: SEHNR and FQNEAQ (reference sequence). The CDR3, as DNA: TGTGCCAGCAGCTTAGAGGGGCATGGCTACACCTTC. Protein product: CASSLEGHGYTF. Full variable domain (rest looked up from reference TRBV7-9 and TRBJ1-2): DTGVSQNPRHKITKRGQNVTFRCDPISEHNRLYWYRQTLGQGPEFLTYFQNEAQLEKSRLLSDRFSAERPKGSFSTLEIQRTEQGDSAMYLCASSLEGHGYTFGSGTRLTVV.

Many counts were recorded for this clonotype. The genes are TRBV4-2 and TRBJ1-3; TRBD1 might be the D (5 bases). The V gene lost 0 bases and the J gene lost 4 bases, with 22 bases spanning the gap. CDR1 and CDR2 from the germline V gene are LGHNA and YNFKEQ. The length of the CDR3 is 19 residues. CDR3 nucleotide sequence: TGTGCCAGCAGCCAAGACTCGTTGGGAGGGACGACAAGAGGAAACACCATATATTTT. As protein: CASSQDSLGGTTRGNTIYF.

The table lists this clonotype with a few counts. In nucleotides, the CDR3 is TGTGCCAGCAGCCAAGGCACACAGTACGAGCAGTACTTC. Residues: CASSQGTQYEQYF. The genes are TRBV3-1 and TRBJ2-7, with D unclear. The V and J ends lost 1 base and 4 bases respectively, with 8 bases between them. This CDR3 comprises 13 residues. Germline V gene sequence: CDR1 LGHDT, CDR2 YNNKEL (reference sequence).

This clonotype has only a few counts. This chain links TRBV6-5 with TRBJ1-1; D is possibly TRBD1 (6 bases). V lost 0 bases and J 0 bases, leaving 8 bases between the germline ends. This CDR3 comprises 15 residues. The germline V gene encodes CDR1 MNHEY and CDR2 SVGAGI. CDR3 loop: CASSYSRGVNTEAFF. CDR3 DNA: TGTGCCAGCAGTTACTCAAGGGGGGTGAACACTGAAGCTTTCTTT.

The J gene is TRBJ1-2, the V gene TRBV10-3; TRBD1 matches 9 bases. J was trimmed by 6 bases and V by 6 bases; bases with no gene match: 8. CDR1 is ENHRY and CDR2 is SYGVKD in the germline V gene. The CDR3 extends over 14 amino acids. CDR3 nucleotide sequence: TGTGCCATCAGCGCCGGGACAGGGTACAATGGCTACACCTTC. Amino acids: CAISAGTGYNGYTF.

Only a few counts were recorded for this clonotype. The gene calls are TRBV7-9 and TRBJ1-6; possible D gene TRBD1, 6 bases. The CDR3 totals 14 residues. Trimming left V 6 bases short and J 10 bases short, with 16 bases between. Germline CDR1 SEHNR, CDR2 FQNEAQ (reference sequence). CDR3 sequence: CASRSDSILSPLHF. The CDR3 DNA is TGTGCCAGCAGGTCGGACAGTATTTTGTCACCCCTCCACTTT.

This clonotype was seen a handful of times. The CDR3 sequence is CASKGPGPDTQYF. The CDR3, as DNA: TGTGCCAGCAAAGGCCCCGGTCCAGATACGCAGTATTTT. V and J are TRBV7-9 and TRBJ2-3, with D unresolved. This CDR3 is built from 13 residues. From germline, CDR1 is SEHNR and CDR2 FQNEAQ (reference sequence). V was clipped by 7 bases and J by 4 bases, with 12 bases between them.

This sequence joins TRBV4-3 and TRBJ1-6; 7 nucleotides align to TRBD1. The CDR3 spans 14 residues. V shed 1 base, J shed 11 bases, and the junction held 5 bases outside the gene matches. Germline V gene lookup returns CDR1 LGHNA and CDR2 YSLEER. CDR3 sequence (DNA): TGCGCCAGCAGCCAAGGGACAGGTTCGACACCCCTCCACTTT. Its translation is CASSQGTGSTPLHF.

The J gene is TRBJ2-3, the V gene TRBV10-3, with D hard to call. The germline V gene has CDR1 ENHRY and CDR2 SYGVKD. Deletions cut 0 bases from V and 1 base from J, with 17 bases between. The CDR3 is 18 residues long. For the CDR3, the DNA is TGTGCCATCAGTGAGTCGAGCGTGGCCTCGGCGGGCACAGATACGCAGTATTTT. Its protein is CAISESSVASAGTDTQYF.

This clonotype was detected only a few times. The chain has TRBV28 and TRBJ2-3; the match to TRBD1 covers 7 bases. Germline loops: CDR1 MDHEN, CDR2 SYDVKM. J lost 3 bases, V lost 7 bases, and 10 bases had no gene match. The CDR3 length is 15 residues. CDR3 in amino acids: CASNQVQGVTDTQYF. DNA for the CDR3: TGTGCCAGCAACCAAGTTCAGGGGGTAACAGATACGCAGTATTTT.

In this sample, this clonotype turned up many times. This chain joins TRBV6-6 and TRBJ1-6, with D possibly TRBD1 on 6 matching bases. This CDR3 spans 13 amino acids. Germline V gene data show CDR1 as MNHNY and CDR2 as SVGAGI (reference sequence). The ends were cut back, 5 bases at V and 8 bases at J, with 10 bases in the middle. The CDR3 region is CASSGGQYSPLHF. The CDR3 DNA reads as TGTGCCAGCAGTGGCGGACAGTATTCACCCCTCCACTTT.

The CDR3 region is CASSQADTEAFF. The DNA for the CDR3 is TGTGCCAGCAGCCAAGCAGACACTGAAGCTTTCTTT. V usage is TRBV4-2 and J usage is TRBJ1-1, with D uncertain. The CDR3 loop spans 12 amino acids. V was trimmed by 1 base and J by 3 bases, leaving 3 bases between them. CDR1 is LGHNA, CDR2 YNFKEQ, per germline.

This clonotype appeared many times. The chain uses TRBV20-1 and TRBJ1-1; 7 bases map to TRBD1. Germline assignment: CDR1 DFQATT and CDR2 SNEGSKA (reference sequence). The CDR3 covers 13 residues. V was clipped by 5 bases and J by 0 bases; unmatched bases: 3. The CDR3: CSALGQLNTEAFF. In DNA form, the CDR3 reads TGCAGTGCTTTGGGACAGTTGAACACTGAAGCTTTCTTT.

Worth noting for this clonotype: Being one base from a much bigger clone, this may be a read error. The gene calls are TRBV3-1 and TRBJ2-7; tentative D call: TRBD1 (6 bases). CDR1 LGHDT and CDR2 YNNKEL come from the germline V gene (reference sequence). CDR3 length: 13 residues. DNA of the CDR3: TGTGCCAGCAGCCAAGGACAGGTCTACGAGCTGTACTTC. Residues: CASSQGQVYELYF.

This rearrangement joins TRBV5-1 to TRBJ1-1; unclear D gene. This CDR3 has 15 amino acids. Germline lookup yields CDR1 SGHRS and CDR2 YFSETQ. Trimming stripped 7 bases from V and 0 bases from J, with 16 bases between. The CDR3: CASRERAGMNTEAFF. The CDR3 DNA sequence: TGCGCCAGCCGCGAAAGGGCCGGAATGAACACTGAAGCTTTCTTT.

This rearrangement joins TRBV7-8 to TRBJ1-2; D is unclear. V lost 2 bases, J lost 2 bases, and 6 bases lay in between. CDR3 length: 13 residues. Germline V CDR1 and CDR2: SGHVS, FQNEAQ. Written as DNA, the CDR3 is TGTGCCAGCAGCTTAATATCGAACTATGGCTACACCTTC. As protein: CASSLISNYGYTF.

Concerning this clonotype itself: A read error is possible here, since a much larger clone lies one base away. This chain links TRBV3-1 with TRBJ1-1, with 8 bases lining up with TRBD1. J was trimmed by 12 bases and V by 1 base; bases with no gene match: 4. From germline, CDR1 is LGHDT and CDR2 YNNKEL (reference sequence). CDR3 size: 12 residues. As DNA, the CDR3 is TGTGCCAGCAGCCAAGTGGGACAGGCTTCTTTCTTT. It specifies CASSQVGQASFF.

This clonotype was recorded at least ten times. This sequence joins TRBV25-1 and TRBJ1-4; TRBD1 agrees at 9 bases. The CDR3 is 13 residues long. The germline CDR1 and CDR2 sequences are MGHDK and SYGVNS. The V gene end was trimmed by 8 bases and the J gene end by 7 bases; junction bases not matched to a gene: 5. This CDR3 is CASSDRGAEKLFF. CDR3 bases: TGTGCCAGCTCGGACAGGGGAGCTGAAAAACTGTTTTTT.

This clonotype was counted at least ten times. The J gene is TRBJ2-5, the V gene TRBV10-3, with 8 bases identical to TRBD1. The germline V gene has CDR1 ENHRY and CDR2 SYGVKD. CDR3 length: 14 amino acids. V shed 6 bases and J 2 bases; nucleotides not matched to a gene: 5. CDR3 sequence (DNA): TGTGCCATCAGGCCGGGACAGGCACAAGAGACCCAGTACTTC. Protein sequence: CAIRPGQAQETQYF.